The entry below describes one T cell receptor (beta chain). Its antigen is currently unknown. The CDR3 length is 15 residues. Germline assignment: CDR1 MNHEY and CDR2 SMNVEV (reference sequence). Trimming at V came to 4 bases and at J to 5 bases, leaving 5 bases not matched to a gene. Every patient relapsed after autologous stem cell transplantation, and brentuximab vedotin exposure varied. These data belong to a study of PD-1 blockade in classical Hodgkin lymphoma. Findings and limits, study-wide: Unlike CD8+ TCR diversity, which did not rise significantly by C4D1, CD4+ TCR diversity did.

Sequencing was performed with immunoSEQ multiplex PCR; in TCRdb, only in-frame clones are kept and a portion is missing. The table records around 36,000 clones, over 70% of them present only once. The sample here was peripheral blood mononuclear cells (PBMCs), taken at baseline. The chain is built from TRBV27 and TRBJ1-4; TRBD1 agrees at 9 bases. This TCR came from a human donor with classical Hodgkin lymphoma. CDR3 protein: CASSSPGTGNEKLFF. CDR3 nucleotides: TGTGCCAGCAGTTCTCCCGGGACAGGGAATGAAAAACTGTTTTTT.